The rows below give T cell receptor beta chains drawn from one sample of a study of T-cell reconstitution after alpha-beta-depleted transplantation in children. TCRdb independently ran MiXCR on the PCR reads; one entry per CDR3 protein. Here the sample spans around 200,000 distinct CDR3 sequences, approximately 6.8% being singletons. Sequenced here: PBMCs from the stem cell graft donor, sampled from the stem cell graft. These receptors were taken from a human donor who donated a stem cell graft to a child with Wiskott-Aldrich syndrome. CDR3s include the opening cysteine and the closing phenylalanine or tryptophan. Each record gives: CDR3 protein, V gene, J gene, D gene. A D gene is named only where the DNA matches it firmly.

CASISTGNTEAFF	TRBV12-3/TRBV12-4	TRBJ1-1	NA
CASSPPDRDASITF	TRBV5-1	TRBJ1-2	TRBD1
CASKRTENLNTEAFF	TRBV9	TRBJ1-1	NA
CASSDPTGFHEQYF	TRBV28	TRBJ2-7	NA
CASSRGQGENIQYF	TRBV12-3/TRBV12-4	TRBJ2-4	TRBD1
CASSLIRVPDTEAFF	TRBV5-1	TRBJ1-1	NA
CASSLVPDRSYEQYF	TRBV5-6	TRBJ2-7	NA
CAWNLGGSTDTQYF	TRBV30	TRBJ2-3	NA
CAISASTHQGNTEAFF	TRBV10-3	TRBJ1-1	NA
CATSDIGTQYF	TRBV24-1	TRBJ2-5	NA
CASSPSRGEQFF	TRBV6-6	TRBJ2-1	NA
CAWSAPRASGYQETQYF	TRBV30	TRBJ2-5	TRBD2
CSVDVTRDTEDYGYTF	TRBV29-1	TRBJ1-2	NA
CASAQGLLNEQFF	TRBV5-1	TRBJ2-1	NA
CGIKRGTAEAFF	TRBV20-1	TRBJ1-1	NA
CASSQVLAGGPYEQYF	TRBV3-1	TRBJ2-7	TRBD2
CASSLAGSHNYEQYF	TRBV12-3/TRBV12-4	TRBJ2-7	NA
CASSLADFRSSYEQYF	TRBV5-1	TRBJ2-7	NA
CSATEAGGPAGANVLTF	TRBV20-1	TRBJ2-6	TRBD2
CASSPPGQGRVRGYTF	TRBV3-1	TRBJ1-2	TRBD1
CASSPFGQGYEQYF	TRBV12-3/TRBV12-4	TRBJ2-7	TRBD1
CASSRTDRLFEAFF	TRBV12-3/TRBV12-4	TRBJ1-1	NA
CASSSTPPGLKETQYF	TRBV5-1	TRBJ2-5	NA
CASSQVDTEAFF	TRBV4-1	TRBJ1-1	NA
CASSYSEAGNTIYF	TRBV6-5	TRBJ1-3	NA
CASSQIGRNTEAFF	TRBV4-3	TRBJ1-1	NA
CASSPLSSGAHEQFF	TRBV18	TRBJ2-1	NA
CASSYSSRANTEAFF	TRBV6-5	TRBJ1-1	NA
CSARGGFMNTEAFF	TRBV20-1	TRBJ1-1	NA
CASSPTVGAEAFF	TRBV5-1	TRBJ1-1	NA
CASSPDGVPRGYTF	TRBV5-1	TRBJ1-2	NA
CATDRGRVGNTIYF	TRBV7-2	TRBJ1-3	TRBD1
CASSYLTGTSGGIAGTQYF	TRBV5-1	TRBJ2-5	TRBD2
CSVERGGNGYTF	TRBV29-1	TRBJ1-2	NA
CASSRTFEGRELFF	TRBV9	TRBJ2-2	NA
CSASGDTNNNEQFF	TRBV20-1	TRBJ2-1	NA
CASSHRTGGSVTEAFF	TRBV18	TRBJ1-1	TRBD1
CASSSGWAGSNYEQYF	TRBV5-1	TRBJ2-7	NA
CASSPRQGDGYTF	TRBV12-3/TRBV12-4	TRBJ1-2	TRBD1
CASSRGSDTQYF	TRBV5-1	TRBJ2-3	NA
CASSSTGGSSYNEQFF	TRBV7-2	TRBJ2-1	TRBD2
CSGAGGIQETQYF	TRBV20-1	TRBJ2-5	TRBD2
CASSSGMFGTRDTDTQYF	TRBV5-1	TRBJ2-3	TRBD2
CASSQEILAGFGYTF	TRBV3-1	TRBJ1-2	NA
CASSPGLADLYQETQYF	TRBV12-3/TRBV12-4	TRBJ2-5	TRBD2
CASSFLGRETQYF	TRBV5-5	TRBJ2-5	NA
CSVLTGSSYEQYF	TRBV29-1	TRBJ2-7	TRBD1
CASKYRGDTEAFF	TRBV6-5	TRBJ1-1	NA